This is a list of T cell receptor beta chains from one sample in a study of T cells in Graves' hyperthyroidism and ophthalmopathy. TCRdb itself ran the multiplex PCR reads through MiXCR, one entry per CDR3 protein. The sample lists approximately 600,000 distinct CDR3 sequences, 16% occurring once. Sequencing was carried out using blood. The origin of the receptors is a woman in her 30s with Graves' hyperthyroidism. Both conserved end residues are part of each CDR3. A D gene is named only where the DNA matches it firmly. Part of the rows lack a size; the others show once, few, many or a class for expanded clones.

TRBJ1-1 many TRBV27 . CASSLTAGSEAFF TGTGCCAGCAGTTTAACCGCAGGGTCTGAAGCTTTCTTT
TRBJ2-1 . TRBV20-1 TRBD1 CSARALDRGKNEQFF TGCAGTGCTAGGGCCCTAGACAGGGGAAAGAATGAGCAGTTCTTC
TRBJ2-1 many TRBV12-3/TRBV12-4 . CASTRHPRRYNEQFF TGTGCCAGCACGAGACACCCCAGGAGATACAATGAGCAGTTCTTC
TRBJ1-2 many TRBV6-6 . CASSYGKLSGYTF TGTGCCAGCAGTTACGGAAAACTCAGCGGCTACACCTTC
TRBJ2-7 . TRBV4-3 . CASSLGAYGDEQYF TGCGCCAGCAGCCTAGGGGCGTACGGGGACGAGCAGTACTTC
TRBJ2-1 . TRBV20-1 TRBD2 CSASGLAAIYEQFF TGCAGTGCTAGCGGACTAGCGGCCATCTATGAGCAGTTCTTC
TRBJ2-7 many TRBV7-2 . CASSQRDGPYEQYF TGTGCCAGCAGCCAACGGGACGGGCCCTACGAGCAGTACTTC
TRBJ2-7 many TRBV11-2 TRBD2 CASSFRTSGSEQYF TGTGCCAGCAGCTTCCGGACTAGCGGATCCGAGCAGTACTTC
TRBJ2-1 . TRBV24-1 . CATSDLLQGEQFF TGTGCCACCAGTGATCTATTACAAGGTGAGCAGTTCTTC
TRBJ1-1 few TRBV27 . CASSLWSGAEAFF TGTGCCAGCAGTTTATGGTCGGGGGCTGAAGCTTTCTTT
TRBJ2-5 many TRBV9 . CASSVRTEETQYF TGTGCCAGCAGCGTCCGGACAGAAGAGACCCAGTACTTC
TRBJ1-2 many TRBV5-1 TRBD1 CASSPRGQGYDGYTF TGCGCCAGCAGCCCCCGTGGACAGGGGTACGATGGCTACACCTTC